This TCR beta chain was sequenced in a study of regulatory T cells in long-lasting Graves disease. General study points: TRBV28 was favored in persistent disease, as were TRBJ1-2 and TRBJ2-5.

Described time point: persistent/refractory GD, antithyroid drugs over 5 years with positive TRAb. RNA from PBMCs was the source of the TCR library. Trimming at V came to 4 bases and at J to 9 bases, leaving 6 bases not matched to a gene. CDR3 length: 15 residues. This clonotype was seen repeatedly, ten times or more. Its antigen is not identified. Assembly of TCR beta libraries relied on iRepertoire HTBI primers together with Arm-PCR of CDR3 regions. TCRdb re-derived calls from the multiplex PCR reads in MiXCR, one entry per CDR3 protein. This table holds about 400,000 distinct CDR3 sequences, around 21% found once.

This sequence originates from a female donor with Graves disease. V and J are TRBV12-3 or TRBV12-4 and TRBJ1-6; TRBD1 aligns across 10 bases. Sequencing used peripheral blood mononuclear cells (PBMCs), obtained when the disease was refractory, from a patient treated with antithyroid drugs. The CDR3, as DNA: TGTGCCAGCAGTTCACCGGGACAGGGGAGTTCACCCCTCCACTTT. It codes for CASSSPGQGSSPLHF.